These 19 T cell receptor beta chains share one sample of origin, sequenced in a study of blood T cell repertoires in COVID-19. Some clones are missing from TCRdb's copy, which holds only in-frame ones; the method was immunoSEQ multiplex PCR. The sample records about 91,000 clones, around 88% being singletons. The source material was peripheral blood. Source of these receptors: a woman in her sixties or seventies with acute or convalescent COVID-19.

The chain recombines TRBV11-2 with TRBJ1-2, with no clear D. The CDR3 has 15 amino acids. The germline V gene has CDR1 SGHAT and CDR2 FQNNGV. V was clipped by 7 bases and J by 2 bases, with 17 bases between them. The chain's CDR3 is CASTPGRAGNYGYTF. CDR3 nucleotides: TGTGCCAGCACCCCTGGGAGAGCGGGAAACTATGGCTACACCTTC.

The CDR3 bases are TGCGCCAGCAAGTGGTCGGCAGTCTCGAACAGATTGGTCTATGGCTACACCTTC. This gives the protein CASKWSAVSNRLVYGYTF. This rearrangement joins TRBV10-1 to TRBJ1-2; D remains unclear. CDR1 is WNHNN and CDR2 is SYGVQD in the germline V gene (reference sequence). The V and J ends lost 7 bases and 4 bases respectively, with 28 bases between them. This CDR3 has 18 residues.

This chain uses TRBV3-1 (or the pseudogene TRBV3-2) with TRBJ2-6, with TRBD1 identical over 12 bases. V was pared by 0 bases and J by 2 bases, with 5 bases of the junction left unmatched. The CDR3 covers 19 residues. The germline V gene has CDR1 LGHDT and CDR2 YNNKEL (reference sequence). In nucleotides, the CDR3 is TGTGCCAGCAGCCAAGAAGGGGGACAGGGGGCGCCTGGGGCCAACGTCCTGACTTTC. Its translation: CASSQEGGQGAPGANVLTF.

This clone appeared a single time. The chain carries TRBV3-1 (or the pseudogene TRBV3-2) and TRBJ1-4; 7 bases align to TRBD1. CDR3 length equals 18 residues. Germline V gene lookup returns CDR1 LGHDT and CDR2 YNNKEL (reference sequence). V shed 1 base, J shed 0 bases, and the junction held 8 bases outside the gene matches. The CDR3 sequence: CASSQGRGWAATNEKLFF. The CDR3 DNA is TGTGCCAGCAGCCAAGGCAGGGGGTGGGCTGCAACTAATGAAAAACTGTTTTTT.

This chain connects TRBV14 to TRBJ2-3, with D possibly being TRBD2 (6 bases). The CDR3 has 14 residues. Per the germline V gene, CDR1 is SGHDN and CDR2 is FVKESK. Trimming removed 1 base from V and 11 bases from J, with 16 bases in between. Here the CDR3 DNA reads TGTGCCAGCAGCCAAGTCCGCGTGGGGGGTCGGCAGTATTTT. Encoded protein: CASSQVRVGGRQYF.

The rearrangement uses TRBV19 and TRBJ2-3, with D tentatively TRBD1 (6 bases). This CDR3 contains 15 residues. V gave up 7 bases and J gave up 4 bases, with 18 bases separating them. Per the germline V gene, CDR1 is LNHDA and CDR2 is SQIVND (reference sequence). CDR3 sequence (DNA): TGTGCCAGTAAGGGGGTGGCAGCGGTGGCAGATACGCAGTATTTT. It is translated as CASKGVAAVADTQYF.

The V call is TRBV27, the J call TRBJ2-3, with TRBD2 matching over 7 bases. Germline V gene lookup returns CDR1 MNHEY and CDR2 SMNVEV (reference sequence). The CDR3 runs 15 residues. Losses at the gene ends were 5 bases for V and 0 bases for J; bases not matched to a gene: 5. The CDR3 here is CASSALAESTDTQYF. CDR3 bases: TGTGCCAGCAGTGCGCTAGCGGAAAGCACAGATACGCAGTATTTT.

The chain combines TRBV24-1 with TRBJ2-7; D is ambiguous. CDR1 is KGHDR and CDR2 is SFDVKD in the germline V gene. The ends were cut back, 4 bases at V and 3 bases at J, with 9 bases in the middle. This CDR3 has 13 residues. The CDR3 spells CATSDPQDYEQYF. In nucleotides, the CDR3 is TGTGCCACCAGTGACCCGCAGGACTACGAGCAGTACTTC.

J is TRBJ1-3 and V is TRBV6-1, with D uncertain. Per germline, CDR1 MNHNS and CDR2 SASEGT. The CDR3 is 16 residues long. Trimming shortened V by 2 bases and J by 0 bases, and 11 bases separated the two germline ends. The CDR3 sequence is CASSEFPEGSGNTIYF. Written as DNA, the CDR3 is TGTGCCAGCAGTGAATTCCCGGAGGGCTCTGGAAACACCATATATTTT.

The V call is TRBV19, the J call TRBJ2-4, with D possibly being TRBD1 (6 bases). V was clipped by 5 bases and J by 9 bases, with 11 bases between them. This CDR3 has 12 amino acids. Germline CDR1 and CDR2: LNHDA and SQIVND (reference sequence). The CDR3: CASSGTPSIQYF. The CDR3 DNA follows: TGTGCCAGTAGTGGGACACCCAGCATTCAGTACTTC.

The V and J genes are TRBV7-6 and TRBJ2-3, with 8 bases aligning to TRBD2. CDR3 length: 16 amino acids. Germline lookup yields CDR1 SGHVS and CDR2 FNYEAQ. Trimming cost V 1 base and J 5 bases; bases outside gene matches: 8. CDR3 in amino acids: CASSLEPGGPGDTQYF. CDR3 sequence (DNA): TGTGCCAGCAGCTTAGAGCCGGGGGGGCCAGGAGATACGCAGTATTTT.

This clone was seen a single time. This rearrangement joins TRBV5-1 to TRBJ1-6, with D perhaps TRBD1 (5 bases). There are 15 residues in the CDR3. CDR1 SGHRS and CDR2 YFSETQ come from the germline V gene. The germline V and J ends were trimmed by 0 bases and 7 bases, with 11 bases remaining between them. The CDR3: CASSLAQGGNSPLHF. CDR3 DNA sequence: TGCGCCAGCAGCTTGGCGCAGGGTGGGAATTCACCCCTCCACTTT.

The rearrangement links TRBV5-1 to TRBJ2-1; D is possibly TRBD2 (5 bases). V dropped 0 bases and J dropped 9 bases, with 19 bases sitting between them. The CDR3 is 16 residues long. Per germline, CDR1 SGHRS and CDR2 YFSETQ. Here the CDR3 reads CASSLEPRTPPSEQFF. The DNA of the CDR3 is TGCGCCAGCAGCTTGGAGCCGCGGACTCCCCCCAGTGAGCAGTTCTTC.

This clone was picked up one time. The chain carries TRBV20-1 and TRBJ1-1; D is ambiguous. V gave up 1 base and J gave up 7 bases, with 4 bases separating them. This CDR3 contains 10 residues. Germline V lookup: CDR1 DFQATT, CDR2 SNEGSKA (reference sequence). CDR3 nucleotides: TGCAGTGCTAGAGTCGTTGAAGCTTTCTTT. This sequence encodes CSARVVEAFF.

The chain has TRBV6-2 or TRBV6-3 and TRBJ1-6, with D perhaps TRBD1 (6 bases). The germline V and J ends were trimmed by 6 bases and 3 bases, with 12 bases remaining between them. Germline CDR1 is MNHEY and CDR2 is SVGEGT. The CDR3 runs to 15 residues. The CDR3 region is CASSSGQLYNSPLHF. The CDR3 coding sequence is TGTGCCAGCAGCTCGGGACAACTCTATAATTCACCCCTCCACTTT.

The chain's CDR3 is CASSEQGGYEQYF. Here the CDR3 DNA reads TGTGCCAGCAGTGAACAGGGTGGATACGAGCAGTACTTC. The chain employs TRBV6-4 and TRBJ2-7; tentative D call: TRBD1 (6 bases). Germline loops: CDR1 MRHNA, CDR2 SNTAGT. The CDR3 covers 13 residues. Deletions cut 3 bases from V and 4 bases from J, with 10 bases between.

The rearrangement links TRBV18 to TRBJ1-5, with D perhaps TRBD1 (5 bases). V was trimmed by 1 base and J by 5 bases, leaving 9 bases between them. The CDR3 contains 14 residues. Germline V gene data show CDR1 as KGHSH and CDR2 as LQKENI. The CDR3 coding sequence is TGTGCCAGCTCACCACAGGGGATTGATCAGCCCCAGCATTTT. It encodes CASSPQGIDQPQHF.

The chain combines TRBV20-1 with TRBJ1-2; 9 bases are shared with TRBD1. V shed 3 bases and J 1 base; nucleotides not matched to a gene: 6. Germline V gene lookup returns CDR1 DFQATT and CDR2 SNEGSKA (reference sequence). The CDR3 runs 15 residues. The CDR3 reads CSASAGTGNNYGYTF. Written as DNA, the CDR3 is TGCAGTGCTAGTGCCGGGACAGGGAATAACTATGGCTACACCTTC.

Note on this clone: Other DNA sequences of this sample code for an identical CDR3. This chain links TRBV18 with TRBJ2-3; possible D gene TRBD2, 5 bases. Per the germline V gene, CDR1 is KGHSH and CDR2 is LQKENI. This CDR3 has 14 amino acids. V lost 0 bases to trimming and J lost 3 bases, with 7 bases between them. CDR3 amino acids: CASSPPSGTDTQYF. CDR3 DNA sequence: TGTGCCAGCTCACCACCCTCGGGAACAGATACGCAGTATTTT.